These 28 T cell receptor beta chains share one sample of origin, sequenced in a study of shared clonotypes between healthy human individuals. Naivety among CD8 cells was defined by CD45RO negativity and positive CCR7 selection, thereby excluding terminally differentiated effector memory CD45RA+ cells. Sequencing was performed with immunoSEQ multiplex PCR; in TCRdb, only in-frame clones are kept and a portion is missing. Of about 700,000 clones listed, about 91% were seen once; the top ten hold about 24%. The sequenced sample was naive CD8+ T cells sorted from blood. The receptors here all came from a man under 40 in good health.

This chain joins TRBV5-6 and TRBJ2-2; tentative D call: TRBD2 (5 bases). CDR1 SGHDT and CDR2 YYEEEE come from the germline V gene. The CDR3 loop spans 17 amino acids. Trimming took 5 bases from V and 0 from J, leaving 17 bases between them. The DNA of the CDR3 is TGTGCCAGCAGGAGGTTTAAGGACTCTCCGAACACCGGGGAGCTGTTTTTT. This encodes CASRRFKDSPNTGELFF.

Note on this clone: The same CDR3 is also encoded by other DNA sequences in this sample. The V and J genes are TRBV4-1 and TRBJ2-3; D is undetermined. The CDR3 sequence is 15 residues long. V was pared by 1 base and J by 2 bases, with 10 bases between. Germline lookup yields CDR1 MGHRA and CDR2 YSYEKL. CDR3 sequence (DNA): TGCGCCAGCAGCCAAGGCACCTCCTTCACAGATACGCAGTATTTT. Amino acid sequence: CASSQGTSFTDTQYF.

CDR3 nucleotide sequence: TGTGCCAGCAACCTGAACACTGAAGCTTTCTTT. It translates to CASNLNTEAFF. The rearrangement joins TRBV6-6 to TRBJ1-1; D not resolved. CDR1 is MNHNY and CDR2 is SVGAGI in the germline V gene (reference sequence). The CDR3 is made up of 11 amino acids. The V and J ends lost 7 bases and 0 bases respectively, with 3 bases between them.

The CDR3 protein is CASSPSSGHEQYF. CDR3 sequence (DNA): TGTGCCAGCAGTCCTTCTAGCGGCCACGAGCAGTACTTC. The chain joins TRBV6-5 to TRBJ2-7, with TRBD2 matching 7 bases. Germline CDR1 MNHEY, CDR2 SVGAGI. This CDR3 spans 13 amino acids. V dropped 5 bases and J dropped 5; count of bases not matched to a gene: 6.

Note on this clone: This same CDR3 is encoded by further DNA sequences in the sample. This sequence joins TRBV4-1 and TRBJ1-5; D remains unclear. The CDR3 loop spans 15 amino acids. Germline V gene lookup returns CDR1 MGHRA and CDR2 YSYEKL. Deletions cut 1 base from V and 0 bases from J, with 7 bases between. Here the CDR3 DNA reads TGCGCCAGCAGCCAAGGTCCGGATAGCAATCAGCCCCAGCATTTT. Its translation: CASSQGPDSNQPQHF.

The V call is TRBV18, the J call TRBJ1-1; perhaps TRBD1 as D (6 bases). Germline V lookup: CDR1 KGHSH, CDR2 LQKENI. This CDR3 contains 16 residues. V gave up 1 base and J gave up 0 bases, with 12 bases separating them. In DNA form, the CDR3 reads TGTGCCAGCTCACCACGGAAGGGGGAGCTGAACACTGAAGCTTTCTTT. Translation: CASSPRKGELNTEAFF. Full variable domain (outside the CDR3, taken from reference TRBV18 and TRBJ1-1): NAGVMQNPRHLVRRRGQEARLRCSPMKGHSHVYWYRQLPEEGLKFMVYLQKENIIDESGMPKERFSAEFPKEGPSILRIQQVVRGDSAAYFCASSPRKGELNTEAFFGQGTRLTVV.

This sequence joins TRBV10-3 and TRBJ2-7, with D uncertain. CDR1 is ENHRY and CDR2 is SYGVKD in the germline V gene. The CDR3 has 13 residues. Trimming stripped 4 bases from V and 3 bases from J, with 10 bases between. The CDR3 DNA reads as TGTGCCATCAGTGGCGTAGAAGACTACGAGCAGTACTTC. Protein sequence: CAISGVEDYEQYF.

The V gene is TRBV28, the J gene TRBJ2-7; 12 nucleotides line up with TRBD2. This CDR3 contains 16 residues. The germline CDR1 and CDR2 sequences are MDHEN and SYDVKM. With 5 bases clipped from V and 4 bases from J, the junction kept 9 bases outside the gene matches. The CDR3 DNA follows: TGTGCCAGCAGTCCCCCGGGACTAGCGGGCGATTACGAGCAGTACTTC. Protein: CASSPPGLAGDYEQYF.

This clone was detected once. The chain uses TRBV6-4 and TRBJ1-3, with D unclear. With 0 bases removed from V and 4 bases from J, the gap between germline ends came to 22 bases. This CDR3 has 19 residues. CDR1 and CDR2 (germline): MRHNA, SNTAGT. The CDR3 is CASSDSKQTASSSGNTIYF. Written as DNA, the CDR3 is TGTGCCAGCAGTGACTCGAAACAGACCGCATCCTCTTCGGGAAACACCATATATTTT.

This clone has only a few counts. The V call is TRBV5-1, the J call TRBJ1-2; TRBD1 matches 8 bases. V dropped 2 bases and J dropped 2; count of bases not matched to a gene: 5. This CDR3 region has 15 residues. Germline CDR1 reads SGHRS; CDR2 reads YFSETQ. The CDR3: CASSFDRGPNYGYTF. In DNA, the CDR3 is TGCGCCAGCAGCTTTGACAGGGGACCGAACTATGGCTACACCTTC.

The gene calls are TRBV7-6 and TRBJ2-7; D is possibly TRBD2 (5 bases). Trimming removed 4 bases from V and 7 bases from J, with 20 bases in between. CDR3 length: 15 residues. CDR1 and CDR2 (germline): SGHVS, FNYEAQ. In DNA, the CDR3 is TGTGCCAGCAGCTCAGACCCGACATCCCCGGGGGAGCAGTACTTC. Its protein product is CASSSDPTSPGEQYF.

CDR3 nucleotide sequence: TGCGCCAGCAGCCCCCCCCCGACAGGGACTGGAAACACCATATATTTT. Its protein is CASSPPPTGTGNTIYF. The chain combines TRBV4-1 with TRBJ1-3, with 7 bases identical to TRBD1. Germline V gene sequence: CDR1 MGHRA, CDR2 YSYEKL. The CDR3 length is 16 residues. V dropped 4 bases and J dropped 2; count of bases not matched to a gene: 8.

CDR3 bases: TGTGCCAGCAGCTTGTTTCCAAATGAGCAGTTCTTC. Protein product: CASSLFPNEQFF. The rearrangement uses TRBV5-4 and TRBJ2-1, with no clear D. V was cut by 1 base and J by 7 bases, with 6 bases left in between. Germline CDR1 and CDR2: SGHNT and YYREEE (reference sequence). The CDR3 is 12 residues long.

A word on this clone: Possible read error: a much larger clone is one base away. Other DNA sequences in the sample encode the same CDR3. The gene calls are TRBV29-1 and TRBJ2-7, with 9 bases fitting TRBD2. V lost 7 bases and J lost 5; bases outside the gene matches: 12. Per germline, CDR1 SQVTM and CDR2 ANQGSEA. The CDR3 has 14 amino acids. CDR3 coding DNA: TGCAGCGGGGGGGGGCTAGCGGGATCCAACGAGCAGTACTTC. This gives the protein CSGGGLAGSNEQYF.

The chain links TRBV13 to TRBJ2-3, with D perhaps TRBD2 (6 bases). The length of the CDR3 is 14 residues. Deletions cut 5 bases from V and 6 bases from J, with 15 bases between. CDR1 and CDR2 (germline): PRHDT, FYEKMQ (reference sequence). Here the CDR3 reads CASSTGRLVDTQYF. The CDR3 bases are TGTGCCAGCAGCACCGGGCGACTAGTGGATACGCAGTATTTT.

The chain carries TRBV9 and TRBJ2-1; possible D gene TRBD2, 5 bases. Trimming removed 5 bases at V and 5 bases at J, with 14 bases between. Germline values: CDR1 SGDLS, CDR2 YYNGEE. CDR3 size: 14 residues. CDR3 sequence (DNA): TGTGCCAGCAGTGACTACCGCAGTAACAATGAGCAGTTCTTC. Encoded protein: CASSDYRSNNEQFF.

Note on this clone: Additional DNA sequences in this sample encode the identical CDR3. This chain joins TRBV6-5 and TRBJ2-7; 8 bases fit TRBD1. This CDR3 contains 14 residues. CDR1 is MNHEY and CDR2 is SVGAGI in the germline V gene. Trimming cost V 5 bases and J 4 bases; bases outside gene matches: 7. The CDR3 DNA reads TGTGCCAGCAGTACCGGGACAGGAGGATACGAGCAGTACTTC. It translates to CASSTGTGGYEQYF.

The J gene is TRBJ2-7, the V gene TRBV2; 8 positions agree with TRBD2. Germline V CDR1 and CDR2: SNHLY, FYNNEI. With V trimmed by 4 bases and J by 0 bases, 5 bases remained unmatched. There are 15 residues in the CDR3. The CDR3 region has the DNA TGTGCCAGCAGTGGGGTAGCGGGGCCCTCCTACGAGCAGTACTTC. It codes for CASSGVAGPSYEQYF.

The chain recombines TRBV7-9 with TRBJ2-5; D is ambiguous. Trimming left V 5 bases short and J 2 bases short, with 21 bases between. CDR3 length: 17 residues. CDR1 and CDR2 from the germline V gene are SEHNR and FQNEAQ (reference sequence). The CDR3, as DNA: TGTGCCAGCAGCCCCTCGGTCCCGGCGACCGCACAAGAGACCCAGTACTTC. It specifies CASSPSVPATAQETQYF.

The DNA for the CDR3 is TGTGCCAGCAGGCTAGCGGTAGGCCCAGAGACCCAGTACTTC. Its translation is CASRLAVGPETQYF. The chain has TRBV6-6 and TRBJ2-5; TRBD2 matches 7 bases. The V gene end was trimmed by 6 bases and the J gene end by 4 bases; junction bases not matched to a gene: 8. Germline lookup yields CDR1 MNHNY and CDR2 SVGAGI (reference sequence). CDR3 size: 14 residues.

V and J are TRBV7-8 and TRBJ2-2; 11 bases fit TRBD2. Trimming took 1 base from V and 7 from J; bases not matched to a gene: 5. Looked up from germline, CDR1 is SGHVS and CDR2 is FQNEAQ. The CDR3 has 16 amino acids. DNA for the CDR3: TGTGCCAGCAGCTTAGGACTAGCGGGATCGGGCGGGGAGCTGTTTTTT. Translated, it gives CASSLGLAGSGGELFF.

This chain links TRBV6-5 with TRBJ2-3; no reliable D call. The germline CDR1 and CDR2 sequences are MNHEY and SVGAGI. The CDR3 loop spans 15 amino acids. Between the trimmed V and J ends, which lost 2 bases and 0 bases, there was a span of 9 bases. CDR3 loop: CASSYPSGSTDTQYF. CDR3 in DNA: TGTGCCAGCAGTTACCCTAGTGGGAGCACAGATACGCAGTATTTT.

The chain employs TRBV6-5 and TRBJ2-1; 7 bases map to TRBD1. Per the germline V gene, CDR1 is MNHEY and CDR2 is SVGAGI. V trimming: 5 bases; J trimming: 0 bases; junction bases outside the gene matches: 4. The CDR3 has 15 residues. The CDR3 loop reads CASSRDRVSYNEQFF. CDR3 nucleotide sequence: TGTGCCAGCAGTCGCGACAGGGTCTCCTACAATGAGCAGTTCTTC.

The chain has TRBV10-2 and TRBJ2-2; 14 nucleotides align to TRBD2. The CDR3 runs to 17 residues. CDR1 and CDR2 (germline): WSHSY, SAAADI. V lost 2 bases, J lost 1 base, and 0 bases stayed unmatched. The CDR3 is CASSEGLAGGNTGELFF. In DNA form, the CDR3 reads TGCGCCAGCAGTGAGGGACTAGCGGGAGGGAACACCGGGGAGCTGTTTTTT.

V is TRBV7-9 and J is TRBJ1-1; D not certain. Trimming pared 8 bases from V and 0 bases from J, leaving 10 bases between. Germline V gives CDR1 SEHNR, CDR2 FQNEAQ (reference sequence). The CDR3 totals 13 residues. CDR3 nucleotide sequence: TGTGCCAGCGATGCGTCAGTGAACACTGAAGCTTTCTTT. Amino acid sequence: CASDASVNTEAFF.

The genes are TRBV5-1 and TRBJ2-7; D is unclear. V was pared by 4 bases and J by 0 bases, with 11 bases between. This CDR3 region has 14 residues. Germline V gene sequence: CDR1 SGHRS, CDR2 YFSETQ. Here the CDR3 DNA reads TGCGCCAGCAGCCCGCTGATGAGCTCCTACGAGCAGTACTTC. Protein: CASSPLMSSYEQYF.

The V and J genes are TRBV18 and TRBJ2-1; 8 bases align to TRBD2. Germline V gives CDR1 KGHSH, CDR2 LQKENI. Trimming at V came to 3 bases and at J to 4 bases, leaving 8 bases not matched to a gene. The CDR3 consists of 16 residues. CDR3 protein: CASSPTPGLEYNEQFF. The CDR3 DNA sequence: TGTGCCAGCTCACCTACTCCGGGACTAGAGTACAATGAGCAGTTCTTC.

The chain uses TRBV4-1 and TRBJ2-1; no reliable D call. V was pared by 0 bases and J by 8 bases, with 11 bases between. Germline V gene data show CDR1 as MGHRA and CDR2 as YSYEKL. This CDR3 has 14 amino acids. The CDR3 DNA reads TGCGCCAGCAGCCAAGATAACTATATGGATGAGCAGTTCTTC. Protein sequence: CASSQDNYMDEQFF.